This entry lists 13 T cell receptor beta chains sequenced from one sample in a study of blood T cells in healthy people across ages. A sample-barcoded 5' primer and a J-beta primer mix were used in a second PCR of roughly 6 to 11 cycles. TCRdb analysed the 5' RACE reads with MiXCR anew, one entry per CDR3 protein. Among about 760,000 distinct CDR3 sequences listed, roughly 25% were seen once. The same data also went into a second study, on T cells of mothers and their children.

Sequencing input: blood. Source of these receptors: a boy aged 5-17 years in good health.

This chain links TRBV3-1 with TRBJ1-1; D call uncertain. The CDR3 contains 12 residues. The germline V gene has CDR1 LGHDT and CDR2 YNNKEL (reference sequence). Trimming stripped 3 bases from V and 7 bases from J, with 9 bases between. For the CDR3, the DNA is TGTGCCAGCAGCCATTCCGGGCATGAAGCTTTCTTT. Translation: CASSHSGHEAFF.

The chain joins TRBV5-1 to TRBJ2-5, with 7 positions matching TRBD2. V lost 1 base to trimming and J lost 2 bases; unmatched junction nucleotides: 8. Germline lookup yields CDR1 SGHRS and CDR2 YFSETQ. CDR3 length: 16 amino acids. CDR3 residues: CASSLMAGELQETQYF. The CDR3 coding sequence is TGCGCCAGCAGCTTGATGGCGGGAGAACTACAAGAGACCCAGTACTTC.

This clonotype was seen a handful of times. The V and J genes are TRBV20-1 and TRBJ2-7; tentatively, D is TRBD1 (7 bases). Between the trimmed V and J ends, which lost 6 bases and 6 bases, there was a span of 18 bases. CDR1 DFQATT and CDR2 SNEGSKA come from the germline V gene (reference sequence). The CDR3 length is 13 residues. The CDR3 DNA reads as TGCAGTGCGCGGCCCAGGGGGGATTTCGAGCAGTACTTC. As protein: CSARPRGDFEQYF.

Concerning this clonotype itself: One end of the junction varies from germline; a read error may be responsible. This chain uses TRBV2 with TRBJ2-1; TRBD2 aligns across 11 bases. This CDR3 region has 12 residues. The germline gives CDR1 SNHLY, CDR2 FYNNEI. CDR3 sequence reads: CASSEAIAGGIF. The CDR3 region has the DNA TGTGCCAGCAGTGAAGCGATAGCGGGAGGGATCTTC.

The V gene is TRBV18, the J gene TRBJ2-5; TRBD1 matches at 11 bases. Near its end, the DNA agrees better with TRBJ2-7, so the J call may be wrong. Germline-derived CDR1 and CDR2 are KGHSH and LQKENI. The CDR3 is made up of 16 amino acids. CDR3 region: CASSPQVGQGVYEQYF. The CDR3 DNA reads TGTGCCAGCTCACCTCAGGTGGGACAGGGGGTTTACGAGCAGTACTTC.

CDR3 bases: TGTGCCAGCAGGCGCGGGACTAGCGGGAGTGGTGAGACCCAGTACTTC. Its translation: CASRRGTSGSGETQYF. The genes are TRBV7-2 and TRBJ2-5, with 14 bases lining up with TRBD2. Trimming cost V 6 bases and J 5 bases; bases outside gene matches: 8. Germline assignment: CDR1 SGHTA and CDR2 FQGNSA. The CDR3 extends over 16 amino acids.

The chain recombines TRBV12-5 with TRBJ1-1; 8 nucleotides match TRBD1. Germline CDR1 is LGHNT and CDR2 is FRNRAP. After removal of 1 base from V and 5 bases from J, the junction contained 0 bases not matched to a gene. The CDR3 covers 13 residues. The DNA for the CDR3 is TGTGCTAGTGGTTTGGGACAGGGGACTGAAGCTTTCTTT. Translated: CASGLGQGTEAFF.

This clonotype was counted a few times. The CDR3 is CASSADREEPQHF. The CDR3 DNA is TGTGCCAGCAGCGCAGACAGGGAGGAGCCCCAGCATTTT. V usage is TRBV9 and J usage is TRBJ1-5; 7 nucleotides match TRBD1. Per germline, CDR1 SGDLS and CDR2 YYNGEE. The V and J ends lost 3 bases and 8 bases, in that order; junction bases with no gene match: 5. This CDR3 is 13 amino acids long.

There are a few counts of this clonotype. V is TRBV15 and J is TRBJ2-5; 9 bases align to TRBD2. Germline V CDR1 and CDR2: LNHNV, YYDKDF (reference sequence). J gave up 3 bases and V 1 base, and 15 bases lay outside the gene matches. This CDR3 spans 19 amino acids. CDR3 sequence: CATSRAYGIGTSNKETQYF. The CDR3 nucleotides are TGTGCCACCAGCAGAGCATACGGAATCGGGACTAGCAACAAAGAGACCCAGTACTTC.

The chain recombines TRBV27 with TRBJ2-3, with D uncertain. The CDR3 spans 14 residues. Germline loops: CDR1 MNHEY, CDR2 SMNVEV (reference sequence). V lost 3 bases to trimming and J lost 6 bases, with 13 bases between them. The CDR3 here is CASSFGPLGDTQYF. CDR3 nucleotide sequence: TGTGCCAGCAGTTTTGGGCCCCTGGGGGATACGCAGTATTTT.

The chain couples TRBV29-1 to TRBJ2-5; D unresolved. The germline V gene has CDR1 SQVTM and CDR2 ANQGSEA. This CDR3 is 12 amino acids long. V shed 6 bases and J shed 9 bases, with 17 bases lying between them. The CDR3 sequence is CSVYLGIRAQYF. The DNA for the CDR3 is TGCAGCGTATACTTGGGCATTCGGGCCCAGTACTTC.

A few counts support this clonotype. This chain joins TRBV3-1 and TRBJ2-1, with 10 bases aligning to TRBD2. From germline, CDR1 is LGHDT and CDR2 YNNKEL (reference sequence). J lost 7 bases, V lost 4 bases, and 7 bases had no gene match. The length of the CDR3 is 15 residues. In DNA form, the CDR3 reads TGTGCCAGCAGCCCGCTAGCGGGGGTACTGAATGAGCAGTTCTTC. This sequence encodes CASSPLAGVLNEQFF.

The chain employs TRBV7-6 and TRBJ2-5; TRBD2 matches 12 bases. This CDR3 spans 17 amino acids. Germline CDR1 and CDR2: SGHVS and FNYEAQ. The V segment lost 5 bases and the J segment 1 base; nucleotides outside the gene matches: 8. The CDR3 reads CASSRGLAGSLQETQYF. The CDR3 nucleotides read TGTGCCAGCAGCCGAGGACTAGCGGGGTCCCTCCAAGAGACCCAGTACTTC.